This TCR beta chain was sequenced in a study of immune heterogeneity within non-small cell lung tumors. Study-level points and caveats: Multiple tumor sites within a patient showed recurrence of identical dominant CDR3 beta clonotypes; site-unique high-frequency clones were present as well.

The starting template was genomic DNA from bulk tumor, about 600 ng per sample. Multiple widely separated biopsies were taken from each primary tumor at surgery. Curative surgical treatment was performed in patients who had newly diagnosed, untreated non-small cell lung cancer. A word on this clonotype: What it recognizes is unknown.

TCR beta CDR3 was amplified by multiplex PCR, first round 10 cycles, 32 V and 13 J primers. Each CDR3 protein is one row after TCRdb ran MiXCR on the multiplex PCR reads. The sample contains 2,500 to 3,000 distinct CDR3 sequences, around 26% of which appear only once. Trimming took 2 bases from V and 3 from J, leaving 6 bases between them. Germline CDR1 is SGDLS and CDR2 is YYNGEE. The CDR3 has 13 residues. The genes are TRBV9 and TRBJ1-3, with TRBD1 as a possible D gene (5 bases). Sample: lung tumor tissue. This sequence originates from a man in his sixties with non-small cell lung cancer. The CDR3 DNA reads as TGTGCCAGCAGCGTGGGGGATGGAAACACCATATATTTT. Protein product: CASSVGDGNTIYF.